These 20 T cell receptor beta chains originate from one sample sequenced in a study of T cells expressing NK-cell markers. From the 5' RACE reads, TCRdb lists one entry per CDR3 protein and no DNA. The sample spans roughly 160,000 distinct CDR3 sequences; the ten largest clones claim 20% to 25%. Sequenced input: blood T cells: a sorted CD56 or NKG2C T cell subset, CD4+ or CD8+ T cells, or bulk PBMC T cells (not recorded which). The receptors come from a man aged 18-75 years in good health.

This CDR3 reads CASRPFTAEPLHF. The chain couples TRBV27 to TRBJ1-6. Germline CDR1 MNHEY, CDR2 SMNVEV (reference sequence). The CDR3 contains 13 residues.

The chain couples TRBV15 to TRBJ1-2; the TRBD1 assignment by TCRdb is unverifiable without DNA. Per germline, CDR1 LNHNV and CDR2 YYDKDF (reference sequence). This CDR3 spans 13 amino acids. The CDR3 sequence is CATSRVPGDGYTF.

The chain carries TRBV9 and TRBJ2-2; as DNA is missing, the TRBD1 call by TCRdb cannot be tested. Germline V gene data show CDR1 as SGDLS and CDR2 as YYNGEE. The CDR3 runs to 18 residues. The CDR3 region is CASSSRLGGQPNTGELFF.

CDR3 residues: CASSARLYGEGELFF. The chain joins TRBV6-1 to TRBJ2-2; absent DNA, TCRdb's TRBD2 call cannot be checked. The CDR3 has 15 amino acids. The germline CDR1 and CDR2 sequences are MNHNS and SASEGT.

The chain employs TRBV4-1 and TRBJ2-7; no DNA is available, so the TRBD1 call from TCRdb remains unchecked. Germline V gives CDR1 MGHRA, CDR2 YSYEKL. CDR3 length: 14 residues. The CDR3: CASSLRDSKHEQYF.

The rearrangement links TRBV5-4 to TRBJ2-7. Germline V gene sequence: CDR1 SGHNT, CDR2 YYREEE (reference sequence). CDR3 length: 16 amino acids. The CDR3 region is CASSLVATNLIYEQYF.

The chain employs TRBV6-6 and TRBJ1-5. CDR3 length: 13 amino acids. Germline V gene lookup returns CDR1 MNHNY and CDR2 SVGAGI (reference sequence). CDR3 amino acids: CASSPSSNQPQHF.

The chain carries TRBV3-1 and TRBJ1-2. This CDR3 is 19 amino acids long. The V gene's germline CDR1 is LGHDT and CDR2 YNNKEL (reference sequence). Here the CDR3 reads CASSQGNPGQRRGVGGYTF. Complete variable domain (other parts from reference TRBV3-1 and TRBJ1-2): DTAVSQTPKYLVTQMGNDKSIKCEQNLGHDTMYWYKQDSKKFLKIMFSYNNKELIINETVPNRFSPKSPDKAHLNLHINSLELGDSAVYFCASSQGNPGQRRGVGGYTFGSGTRLTVV.

This rearrangement joins TRBV12-3 or TRBV12-4 to TRBJ2-1; lacking DNA, the TRBD2 call made by TCRdb goes unchecked. This CDR3 region has 18 residues. The chain's CDR3 is CASGSGTSGGYSYNEQFF.

The rearrangement uses TRBV27 and TRBJ1-1. CDR1 and CDR2 from the germline V gene are MNHEY and SMNVEV (reference sequence). This CDR3 region has 14 residues. The CDR3 spells CASSVAWGRTEAFF.

The chain has TRBV29-1 and TRBJ2-7. Germline loops: CDR1 SQVTM, CDR2 ANQGSEA. CDR3 length equals 13 residues. CDR3 in amino acids: CSARGGGTYEQYF.

This chain connects TRBV6-5 to TRBJ2-7; TCRdb gives TRBD1 as the D gene, but with no DNA this cannot be confirmed. This CDR3 has 13 residues. Germline lookup yields CDR1 MNHEY and CDR2 SVGAGI. CDR3 in amino acids: CASSYSKAGQQYF.

The CDR3 is CASSLMVAGENTEAFF. The chain couples TRBV7-3 to TRBJ1-1; as DNA is missing, the TRBD1 call by TCRdb cannot be tested. From germline, CDR1 is SGHTA and CDR2 FQGTGA. The CDR3 is made up of 16 amino acids.

V gene TRBV7-9 combines with J gene TRBJ1-5. The CDR3 is 13 residues long. Germline V gene data show CDR1 as SEHNR and CDR2 as FQNEAQ (reference sequence). Here the CDR3 reads CASSLDPGWPQHF.

The CDR3 loop is CASSLGITGVMDEQFF. This chain links TRBV5-6 with TRBJ2-1; the TCRdb call, TRBD2, lacks DNA for checking. From germline, CDR1 is SGHDT and CDR2 YYEEEE. The CDR3 has 16 residues. Full variable domain (rest looked up from reference TRBV5-6 and TRBJ2-1): DAGVTQSPTHLIKTRGQQVTLRCSPKSGHDTVSWYQQALGQGPQFIFQYYEEEERQRGNFPDRFSGHQFPNYSSELNVNALLLGDSALYLCASSLGITGVMDEQFFGPGTRLTVL.

V usage is TRBV11-1 and J usage is TRBJ2-7; with no DNA, the TCRdb D assignment of TRBD1 cannot be verified. The CDR3 totals 18 residues. CDR1 is SGHAT and CDR2 is FQDESV in the germline V gene (reference sequence). CDR3 loop: CASSFPTHRGGSNYEQYF.

CDR3 region: CASRSGGAITDTQYF. This sequence joins TRBV28 and TRBJ2-3; the TCRdb D gene call, TRBD2, has no DNA to confirm it. The CDR3 length is 15 residues. CDR1 MDHEN and CDR2 SYDVKM come from the germline V gene.

This chain links TRBV6-1 with TRBJ1-2. CDR1 and CDR2 from the germline V gene are MNHNS and SASEGT. CDR3 length: 14 residues. CDR3 residues: CASSVGQVNYGYTF.

The chain is built from TRBV15 and TRBJ2-7; as DNA is missing, the TRBD2 call by TCRdb cannot be tested. The germline gives CDR1 LNHNV, CDR2 YYDKDF (reference sequence). The CDR3 consists of 17 residues. CDR3 amino acids: CATSRGGSGGYSYEQYF.

The chain is built from TRBV7-6 and TRBJ1-4; TCRdb designates TRBD1, a call that cannot be tested without DNA. In germline, CDR1 is SGHVS, CDR2 FNYEAQ. This CDR3 has 16 residues. CDR3: CASSMRQGTTNEKLFF.